The entry below gives a single TCR beta chain sequence along with its context. The CDR3 has 15 amino acids. Trimming shortened V by 2 bases and J by 8 bases, and 13 bases separated the two germline ends. Germline CDR1 is LGHNA and CDR2 is YSLEER. Using immunoSEQ multiplex PCR, the repertoire was profiled, and TCRdb retains in-frame clones only, with some absent. The sample lists about 98,000 clones, 79% seen once, with roughly 10% in the top ten. The record originates from a study of control samples from healthy donors and cancer patients. The receptor was derived from a woman aged 25 to 45 in good health. The rearrangement uses TRBV4-3 and TRBJ1-6; D perhaps matches TRBD1 (5 bases). Sequenced input: blood. DNA of the CDR3: TGCGCCAGCAGCCAATCACGGGGGGTTTATTCACCCCTCCACTTT. It translates to CASSQSRGVYSPLHF.